This is a list of T cell receptor beta chains from one sample in a study of shared clonotypes between healthy human individuals. Here immunoSEQ multiplex PCR was the method, and the copy in TCRdb shows in-frame clones only, minus some. Among 500,000 to 650,000 clones listed, around 80% were seen once. The specimen was PBMCs. The receptors come from a woman in her thirties or forties in good health. Some clones in this sample may be carry-over from other donors' samples. Both conserved end residues are part of each CDR3. A D gene is named only where the DNA matches it firmly. Expanded clones are given a class, and other clones once, few, many or no size at all.

cdr3_aa	cdr3_nt	d_call	v_call	cdr3_length	j_call	clone_size
CASSVREDTIYF	TGTGCCAGCAGTGTGAGGGAGGACACCATATATTTT	.	TRBV2	12	TRBJ1-3	.
CASSVGLAGEQFF	TGTGCCAGCAGCGTAGGGCTAGCGGGGGAGCAGTTCTTC	TRBD2	TRBV9	13	TRBJ2-1	.
CASRGTGNHYGYTF	TGTGCCAGCAGGGGGACAGGGAACCACTATGGCTACACCTTC	TRBD1	TRBV7-9	14	TRBJ1-2	.
CASSLVPPQREGYEQYF	TGTGCCAGCAGCTTAGTTCCCCCGCAGCGGGAGGGCTACGAGCAGTACTTC	TRBD2	TRBV7-9	17	TRBJ2-7	.
CASSLGPLGELFF	TGCGCCAGCAGCCTAGGCCCTTTGGGGGAGCTGTTTTTT	.	TRBV5-1	13	TRBJ2-2	once
CASSYGQLTSGFEQYF	TGCGCCAGCAGCTATGGACAGCTAACTAGCGGGTTCGAGCAGTACTTC	TRBD2	TRBV5-1	16	TRBJ2-7	once
CAISGNTYTGELFF	TGTGCCATCAGCGGAAACACCTACACCGGGGAGCTGTTTTTT	.	TRBV10-3	14	TRBJ2-2	.
CASREDRVVSYEQYF	TGTGCCAGCAGGGAGGACAGGGTGGTATCCTACGAGCAGTACTTC	TRBD1	TRBV2	15	TRBJ2-7	.
CASSLSLGYPNNEQFF	TGTGCCAGCAGCTTAAGTTTGGGGTACCCGAACAATGAGCAGTTCTTC	.	TRBV7-2	16	TRBJ2-1	.
CSVEKTGELFF	TGCAGCGTTGAAAAGACCGGGGAGCTGTTTTTT	.	TRBV29-1	11	TRBJ2-2	.
CASSLTGGYNEQFF	TGTGCCAGCAGCTTAACCGGGGGCTACAATGAGCAGTTCTTC	.	TRBV7-3	14	TRBJ2-1	few
CASSVANEQFF	TGTGCCAGCAGCGTAGCTAATGAGCAGTTCTTC	.	TRBV9	11	TRBJ2-1	.
CASSLTNQETQYF	TGTGCCAGCAGCTTGACAAACCAAGAGACCCAGTACTTC	.	TRBV7-6	13	TRBJ2-5	.
CASSLVLAGAYEQYF	TGTGCCAGCAGCTTAGTCTTGGCGGGAGCCTACGAGCAGTACTTC	TRBD2	TRBV7-2	15	TRBJ2-7	once
CASSLGQGVETQYF	TGTGCCAGTAGCCTCGGACAGGGGGTTGAGACCCAGTACTTC	TRBD1	TRBV19	14	TRBJ2-5	.
CASTETHPTDTQYF	TGTGCCAGCACCGAAACCCACCCCACAGATACGCAGTATTTT	.	TRBV2	14	TRBJ2-3	.
CASSPRGRPSGDEQFF	TGTGCCAGCAGCCCCCGCGGGAGACCGTCCGGGGATGAGCAGTTCTTC	TRBD2	TRBV7-3	16	TRBJ2-1	.
CASSLAPGQRNEKLFF	TGCGCCAGCAGCTTGGCCCCGGGACAGCGAAATGAAAAACTGTTTTTT	TRBD1	TRBV5-1	16	TRBJ1-4	.
CSVKEQGAHEQYF	TGCAGCGTGAAGGAACAGGGGGCCCACGAGCAGTACTTC	TRBD1	TRBV29-1	13	TRBJ2-7	.
CASSLWGLAAANEQFF	TGCGCCAGCAGCTTGTGGGGACTAGCGGCCGCCAATGAGCAGTTCTTC	TRBD2	TRBV5-1	16	TRBJ2-1	.
CASSQVTYDNEQFF	TGTGCCAGCAGCCAAGTAACTTACGACAATGAGCAGTTCTTC	.	TRBV4-2	14	TRBJ2-1	once
CASSRTTTYEQYF	TGTGCCAGCAGTCGGACTACGACCTACGAGCAGTACTTC	.	TRBV27	13	TRBJ2-7	.
CASSGSGANVLTF	TGTGCCAGCAGCGGGTCTGGGGCCAACGTCCTGACTTTC	.	TRBV27	13	TRBJ2-6	few
CSVRTAYEQYF	TGCAGTGTCCGGACCGCCTACGAGCAGTACTTC	.	TRBV20-1	11	TRBJ2-7	few
CASSNREPNEKLFF	TGTGCCAGCAGTAACAGGGAACCTAATGAAAAACTGTTTTTT	.	TRBV6-5	14	TRBJ1-4	.
CASSLRGAENTEAFF	TGTGCCAGCAGCTTGAGGGGGGCCGAGAACACTGAAGCTTTCTTT	.	TRBV5-4	15	TRBJ1-1	.
CASSLLGSPDKETQYF	TGTGCCAGCAGCCTTCTAGGATCCCCGGACAAAGAGACCCAGTACTTC	.	TRBV2	16	TRBJ2-5	.
CASSAPHEQYF	TGTGCCAGCAGCGCCCCCCACGAGCAGTACTTC	.	TRBV9	11	TRBJ2-7	.
CASSNLAGVSPEQYF	TGCGCCAGCAGCAACCTAGCGGGAGTGTCCCCCGAGCAGTACTTC	TRBD2	TRBV5-1	15	TRBJ2-7	.
CASRPHTGGRNQPQHF	TGTGCCAGCAGGCCGCACACAGGGGGCAGGAATCAGCCCCAGCATTTT	TRBD1	TRBV28	16	TRBJ1-5	.
CASSFRGEMKPDTQYF	TGCGCCAGCAGCTTTCGCGGGGAGATGAAGCCAGATACGCAGTATTTT	.	TRBV5-1	16	TRBJ2-3	.
CATSRTQGPYEQYF	TGTGCCACCAGCAGAACTCAGGGACCCTACGAGCAGTACTTC	.	TRBV15	14	TRBJ2-7	.
CSVVNRERGLGEQYF	TGCAGCGTTGTCAACAGGGAGAGGGGCCTCGGGGAGCAGTACTTC	.	TRBV29-1	15	TRBJ2-7	.
CASSPRLAGQETQYF	TGTGCCAGTAGTCCGCGACTAGCGGGGCAAGAGACCCAGTACTTC	TRBD2	TRBV19	15	TRBJ2-5	.
CASSTGAPGSSNEQFF	TGTGCCAGTAGTACAGGGGCCCCCGGTTCAAGCAATGAGCAGTTCTTC	.	TRBV19	16	TRBJ2-1	.
CASSKGTGNTQQYF	TGCGCCAGCAGCAAAGGGACAGGGAATACGCAGCAGTACTTC	TRBD1	TRBV5-1	14	TRBJ2-7	once
CASVQDRFYEQYF	TGTGCCAGCGTTCAGGACAGGTTCTACGAGCAGTACTTC	TRBD1	TRBV7-6	13	TRBJ2-7	.
CASTTGTGNTEAFF	TGCGCCAGCACCACGGGGACGGGGAACACTGAAGCTTTCTTT	.	TRBV5-1	14	TRBJ1-1	once
CASSLRQGNTEAFF	TGCGCCAGCAGCCTCCGACAGGGGAACACTGAAGCTTTCTTT	TRBD1	TRBV4-1	14	TRBJ1-1	.
CASSLGQGVYTF	TGTGCCAGCAGTTTAGGACAGGGGGTCTACACCTTC	TRBD1	TRBV28	12	TRBJ1-2	once
CASSQIGTGRAVVYEQYF	TGCGCCAGCAGCCAAATTGGGACAGGGAGGGCGGTAGTCTACGAGCAGTACTTC	TRBD1	TRBV4-1	18	TRBJ2-7	once
CASSGLAAGTGTTAFF	TGTGCCAGCAGTGGCCTAGCCGCGGGGACAGGGACAACGGCTTTCTTT	TRBD1	TRBV2	16	TRBJ1-1	.
CATSSNTGLGEKLFF	TGTGCCACCAGCAGCAACACAGGGCTCGGTGAAAAACTGTTTTTT	.	TRBV15	15	TRBJ1-4	.
CASHRNTEAFF	TGTGCGTCACATAGGAACACTGAAGCTTTCTTT	.	TRBV6-5	11	TRBJ1-1	.
CASGQTGGEKLFF	TGTGCCAGTGGACAGACCGGGGGGGAAAAACTGTTTTTT	.	TRBV28	13	TRBJ1-4	.
CASSVSPPPGELFF	TGTGCCAGCAGCGTATCCCCACCGCCCGGGGAGCTGTTTTTT	.	TRBV9	14	TRBJ2-2	.
CASSTGETDTQYF	TGTGCCAGCAGCACAGGGGAGACAGATACGCAGTATTTT	TRBD1	TRBV6-4	13	TRBJ2-3	few
CASSLGPASYEQYF	TGTGCCAGCAGCTTGGGCCCTGCTTCCTACGAGCAGTACTTC	.	TRBV7-3	14	TRBJ2-7	.
CASSVSATYEQYF	TGTGCCAGCAGTGTCTCGGCTACCTACGAGCAGTACTTC	.	TRBV28	13	TRBJ2-7	.
CASSFMGNYQPQHF	TGTGCCAGCAGTTTTATGGGAAATTACCAGCCCCAGCATTTT	.	TRBV28	14	TRBJ1-5	.
CASSPRLAGRYEQYF	TGTGCCAGCAGCCCCCGACTAGCGGGGCGCTACGAGCAGTACTTC	TRBD2	TRBV7-6	15	TRBJ2-7	.
CASSLQGWGEAFF	TGTGCCAGCAGCCTACAGGGGTGGGGTGAAGCTTTCTTT	TRBD1	TRBV7-3	13	TRBJ1-1	.
CASRQLAGDLDEQFF	TGTGCCAGCAGACAACTAGCGGGAGACTTAGATGAGCAGTTCTTC	TRBD2	TRBV6-4	15	TRBJ2-1	.
CASSRSGGAQETQYF	TGTGCCAGCTCCCGGTCGGGCGGGGCCCAAGAGACCCAGTACTTC	.	TRBV18	15	TRBJ2-5	many
CASSGGSGQYF	TGTGCCAGCAGCGGGGGGTCCGGGCAGTACTTC	.	TRBV7-9	11	TRBJ2-7	.
CAISPFLSTTNEKLFF	TGTGCCATCAGCCCCTTTCTCAGTACAACTAATGAAAAACTGTTTTTT	.	TRBV10-3	16	TRBJ1-4	.
CASSSDTSNSPLHF	TGTGCCAGCAGCTCGGACACAAGCAATTCACCCCTCCACTTT	.	TRBV7-9	14	TRBJ1-6	.
CAWTGTSNEKLFF	TGTGCCTGGACCGGGACTTCTAATGAAAAACTGTTTTTT	.	TRBV30	13	TRBJ1-4	.
CASSEQGRSLTGGNTIYF	TGTGCCAGCAGTGAACAGGGGAGATCATTAACGGGTGGAAACACCATATATTTT	.	TRBV2	18	TRBJ1-3	once